Presented here are 15 T cell receptor beta chains from one specimen sequenced in a study of blood T cell repertoires in COVID-19. The protocol was immunoSEQ multiplex PCR, while the TCRdb copy is restricted to in-frame clones and leaves out a portion. Of 340,000 or so clones in the sample, 86% were seen once. The specimen was PBMCs or T cells enriched from blood (not recorded which). The source of these receptors is a woman aged 40 to 50 with acute COVID-19.

J is TRBJ1-5 and V is TRBV2; 7 bases align to TRBD1. Trimming removed 7 bases from V and 0 bases from J; junction bases left unmatched: 6. The CDR3 is 15 residues long. From germline, CDR1 is SNHLY and CDR2 FYNNEI. CDR3 bases: TGTGCCAGCAAGGGACAGCCTTATAGCAATCAGCCCCAGCATTTT. This codes for CASKGQPYSNQPQHF.

The V and J genes are TRBV9 and TRBJ1-2, with TRBD1 matching over 7 bases. The CDR3 consists of 15 residues. Germline V CDR1 and CDR2: SGDLS, YYNGEE. After removal of 0 bases from V and 5 bases from J, the junction contained 7 bases not matched to a gene. CDR3 in DNA: TGTGCCAGCAGCGTAGAGGCAGGGGGTTGGTATGGCTACACCTTC. It specifies CASSVEAGGWYGYTF.

The chain combines TRBV19 with TRBJ2-6; TRBD1 might be the D (5 bases). The CDR3 is 15 residues long. From germline, CDR1 is LNHDA and CDR2 SQIVND (reference sequence). Trimming stripped 6 bases from V and 2 bases from J, with 11 bases between. The DNA for the CDR3 is TGTGCCAGTAGCCCCTACAGGCCTGGGGCCAACGTCCTGACTTTC. Its translation is CASSPYRPGANVLTF.

The sample holds a few counts of this clone. The chain is built from TRBV2 and TRBJ1-4; the D is unclear. CDR3 length: 14 residues. CDR1 and CDR2 from the germline V gene are SNHLY and FYNNEI. The germline V and J ends were trimmed by 3 bases and 3 bases, with 8 bases remaining between them. The chain's CDR3 is CASSDREANEKLFF. DNA of the CDR3: TGTGCCAGCAGTGATCGGGAAGCTAATGAAAAACTGTTTTTT.

V and J are TRBV18 and TRBJ1-3, with TRBD1 matching 10 bases. The V and J ends lost 3 bases and 6 bases, in that order; junction bases with no gene match: 2. The CDR3 runs 14 residues. Germline V gives CDR1 KGHSH, CDR2 LQKENI. CDR3 DNA sequence: TGTGCCAGCTCACCGGGACAGGGGAAAAACACCATATATTTT. Encoded protein: CASSPGQGKNTIYF.

V usage is TRBV5-1 and J usage is TRBJ1-2, with TRBD1 identical over 8 bases. The CDR3 is made up of 14 amino acids. CDR1 is SGHRS, CDR2 YFSETQ, per germline. Trimming at V came to 7 bases and at J to 4 bases, leaving 9 bases not matched to a gene. The CDR3 spells CASGPSGGSYGYTF. DNA of the CDR3: TGCGCCAGCGGTCCCTCAGGGGGCAGCTATGGCTACACCTTC.

This chain links TRBV24-1 with TRBJ1-5; D is ambiguous. Trimming shortened V by 2 bases and J by 0 bases, and 4 bases separated the two germline ends. Germline values: CDR1 KGHDR, CDR2 SFDVKD. CDR3 size: 14 residues. CDR3 amino acids: CATSDYYSNQPQHF. CDR3 bases: TGTGCCACCAGTGATTATTATAGCAATCAGCCCCAGCATTTT.

The chain has TRBV27 and TRBJ2-1; 14 nucleotides match TRBD2. Germline V gene lookup returns CDR1 MNHEY and CDR2 SMNVEV (reference sequence). The length of the CDR3 is 17 residues. The V gene end was trimmed by 3 bases and the J gene end by 8 bases; junction bases not matched to a gene: 9. CDR3 bases: TGTGCCAGCAGTTTCCGACTAGCGGGGGGGCGGGTGCATGAGCAGTTCTTC. This codes for CASSFRLAGGRVHEQFF.

The rearrangement links TRBV6-2 or TRBV6-3 to TRBJ2-3; a weak D match, TRBD2 (6 bases). The germline V gene has CDR1 MNHEY and CDR2 SVGEGT. There are 16 residues in the CDR3. V lost 0 bases and J lost 4, with 14 bases in between. The CDR3 region has the DNA TGTGCCAGCAGTTACTCGACCGATAGCGGCGCAGATACGCAGTATTTT. Translated, it gives CASSYSTDSGADTQYF.

The chain links TRBV4-1 to TRBJ1-2; tentatively, D is TRBD1 (5 bases). V shed 0 bases and J shed 2 bases, with 16 bases lying between them. The CDR3 spans 17 residues. Germline V gives CDR1 MGHRA, CDR2 YSYEKL. CDR3 sequence: CASSQDSSRGWNYGYTF. CDR3 nucleotide sequence: TGCGCCAGCAGCCAAGATTCCTCTAGGGGATGGAACTATGGCTACACCTTC.

This chain links TRBV6-2 or TRBV6-3 with TRBJ2-2; 9 nucleotides agree with TRBD1. Germline loops: CDR1 MNHEY, CDR2 SVGEGT. The CDR3 loop spans 13 amino acids. The ends lost 6 bases at V and 9 bases at J; junction bases unmatched: 5. The DNA of the CDR3 is TGTGCCAGCAGCCCTACAGGGGGCTGGGAGCTGTTTTTT. Translating it yields CASSPTGGWELFF.

Worth noting for this clone: At one of its ends the junction is not consistent with the germline gene, which may arise from a read error. The chain's CDR3 is CASSQDWGGWADTPYF. The CDR3 DNA sequence: TGTGCCAGCAGCCAAGATTGGGGGGGCTGGGCGGATACGCCGTATTTT. The chain employs TRBV3-1 (or the pseudogene TRBV3-2) and TRBJ2-3; possible D gene TRBD2, 7 bases. This CDR3 has 16 residues. The germline V gene has CDR1 LGHDT and CDR2 YNNKEL (reference sequence).

The chain couples TRBV6-5 to TRBJ2-7, with TRBD2 as a possible D gene (6 bases). Germline lookup yields CDR1 MNHEY and CDR2 SVGAGI. The V end lost 6 bases, the J end lost 0 bases, and 15 bases lay between the germline ends. This CDR3 has 15 residues. The CDR3 bases are TGTGCCAGCAGAAGAGGGACTCCGCTCTCCTACGAGCAGTACTTC. Its translation is CASRRGTPLSYEQYF.

The V and J genes are TRBV28 and TRBJ2-2; tentative D call: TRBD2 (6 bases). The length of the CDR3 is 15 residues. Germline V gene data show CDR1 as MDHEN and CDR2 as SYDVKM. V was pared by 8 bases and J by 0 bases, with 13 bases between. This chain's CDR3 is CASGGGASNTGELFF. The CDR3 nucleotides are TGTGCCAGCGGAGGCGGGGCCTCGAACACCGGGGAGCTGTTTTTT.

The chain joins TRBV2 to TRBJ1-1; D possibly corresponds to TRBD1 (5 bases). Looked up from germline, CDR1 is SNHLY and CDR2 is FYNNEI. The V end was cut by 3 bases, the J end by 4 bases, with 15 bases between. The CDR3 covers 15 residues. This CDR3 is CASSEIAGRGTEAFF. For the CDR3, the DNA is TGTGCCAGCAGTGAGATCGCGGGGCGCGGCACTGAAGCTTTCTTT.